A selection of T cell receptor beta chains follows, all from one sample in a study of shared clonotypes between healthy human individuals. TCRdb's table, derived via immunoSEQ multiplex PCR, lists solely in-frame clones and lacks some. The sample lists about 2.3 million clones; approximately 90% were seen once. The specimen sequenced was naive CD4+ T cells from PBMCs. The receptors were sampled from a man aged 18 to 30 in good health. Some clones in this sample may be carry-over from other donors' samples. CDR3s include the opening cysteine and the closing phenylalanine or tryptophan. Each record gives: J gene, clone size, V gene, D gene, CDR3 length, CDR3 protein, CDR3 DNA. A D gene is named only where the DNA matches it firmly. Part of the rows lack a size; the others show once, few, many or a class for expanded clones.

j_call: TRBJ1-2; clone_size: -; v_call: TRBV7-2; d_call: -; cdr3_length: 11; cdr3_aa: CASRGAGGYTF; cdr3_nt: TGTGCCAGCAGGGGGGCTGGCGGCTACACCTTC
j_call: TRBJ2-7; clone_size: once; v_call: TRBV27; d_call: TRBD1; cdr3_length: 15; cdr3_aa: CASKGVRTGGHEQYF; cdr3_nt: TGTGCCAGCAAGGGGGTTAGGACAGGGGGTCACGAGCAGTACTTC
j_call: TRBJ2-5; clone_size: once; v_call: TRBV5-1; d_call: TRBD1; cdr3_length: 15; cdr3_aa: CASSTDPRGQETQYF; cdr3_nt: TGCGCCAGCAGCACGGACCCCAGGGGGCAAGAGACCCAGTACTTC
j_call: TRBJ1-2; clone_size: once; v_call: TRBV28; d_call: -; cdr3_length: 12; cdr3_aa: CASSSRGYGYTF; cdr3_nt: TGTGCCAGCAGTTCCCGGGGCTATGGCTACACCTTC
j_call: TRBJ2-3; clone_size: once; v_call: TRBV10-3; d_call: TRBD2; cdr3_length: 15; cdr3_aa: CAISEPAGDTDTQYF; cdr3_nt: TGTGCCATCAGTGAACCAGCGGGAGATACAGATACGCAGTATTTT
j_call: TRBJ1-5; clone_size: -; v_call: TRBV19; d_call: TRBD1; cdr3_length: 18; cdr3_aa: CATKGPGTGPRAGQPQHF; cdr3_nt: TGTGCCACAAAGGGGCCGGGGACAGGGCCCCGCGCAGGTCAGCCCCAGCATTTT
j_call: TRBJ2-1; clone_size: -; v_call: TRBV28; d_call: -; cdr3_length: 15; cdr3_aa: CASTYLTGKGNEQFF; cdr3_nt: TGTGCCAGCACCTATTTGACTGGAAAGGGCAATGAGCAGTTCTTC
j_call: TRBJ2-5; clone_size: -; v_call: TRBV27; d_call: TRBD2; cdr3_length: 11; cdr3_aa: CASQRAGAQYF; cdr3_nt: TGTGCCAGCCAGCGGGCGGGGGCCCAGTACTTC
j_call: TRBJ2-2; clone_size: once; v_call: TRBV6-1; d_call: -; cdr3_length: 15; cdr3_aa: CASSPISVNTGELFF; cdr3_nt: TGTGCCAGCAGCCCCATCTCTGTGAACACCGGGGAGCTGTTTTTT
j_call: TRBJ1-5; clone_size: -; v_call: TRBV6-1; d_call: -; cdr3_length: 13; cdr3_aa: CASSERGFWPQHF; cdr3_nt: TGTGCCAGCAGTGAAAGGGGTTTTTGGCCCCAGCATTTT
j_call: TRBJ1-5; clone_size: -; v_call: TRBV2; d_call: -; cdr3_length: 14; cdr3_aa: CASSNPEIYQPQHF; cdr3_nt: TGTGCCAGCAGTAACCCGGAAATTTACCAGCCCCAGCATTTT
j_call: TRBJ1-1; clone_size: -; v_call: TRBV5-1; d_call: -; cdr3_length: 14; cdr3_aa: CASSLDGGSTEAFF; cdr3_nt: TGCGCCAGCAGCTTGGACGGGGGTTCCACTGAAGCTTTCTTT
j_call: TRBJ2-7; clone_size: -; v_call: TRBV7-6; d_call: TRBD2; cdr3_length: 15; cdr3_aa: CASSLPAGGVYEQYF; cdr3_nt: TGTGCCAGCAGCCTTCCAGCGGGAGGGGTGTACGAGCAGTACTTC
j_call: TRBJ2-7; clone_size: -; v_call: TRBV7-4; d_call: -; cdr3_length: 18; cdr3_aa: CASSRSTGQRASSYEQYF; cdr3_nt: TGTGCCAGCAGCAGGTCGACTGGGCAGCGGGCCAGCTCCTACGAGCAGTACTTC
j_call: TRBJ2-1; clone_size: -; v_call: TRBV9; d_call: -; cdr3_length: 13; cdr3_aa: CASSVSGYNEQFF; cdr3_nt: TGTGCCAGCAGCGTGTCAGGGTACAATGAGCAGTTCTTC
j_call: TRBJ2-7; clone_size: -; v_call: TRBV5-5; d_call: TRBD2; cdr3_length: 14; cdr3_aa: CASSLEGGSYEQYF; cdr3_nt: TGTGCCAGCAGCTTGGAGGGAGGGTCCTACGAGCAGTACTTC
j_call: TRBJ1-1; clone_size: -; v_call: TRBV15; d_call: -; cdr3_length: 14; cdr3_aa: CATSRDQGGSGAFF; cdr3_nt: TGTGCCACCAGCAGAGATCAAGGGGGATCAGGGGCTTTCTTT
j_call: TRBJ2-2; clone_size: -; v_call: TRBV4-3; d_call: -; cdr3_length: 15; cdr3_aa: CASSRAGLPPGELFF; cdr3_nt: TGCGCCAGCAGCCGAGCGGGCTTACCCCCCGGGGAGCTGTTTTTT
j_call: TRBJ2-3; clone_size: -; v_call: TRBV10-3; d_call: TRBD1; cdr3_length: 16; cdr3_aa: CAISASGTGGEDTQYF; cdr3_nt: TGTGCCATCAGTGCTAGCGGGACAGGGGGTGAAGATACGCAGTATTTT
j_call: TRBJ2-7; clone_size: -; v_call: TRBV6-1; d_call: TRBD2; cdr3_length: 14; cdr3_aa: CASSALAGGYEQYF; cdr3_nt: TGTGCCAGCAGTGCCTTAGCGGGAGGATACGAGCAGTACTTC
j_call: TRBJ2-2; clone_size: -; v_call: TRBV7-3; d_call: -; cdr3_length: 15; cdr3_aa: CASSSGLLETGELFF; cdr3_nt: TGTGCCAGCAGCTCGGGGCTATTAGAAACCGGGGAGCTGTTTTTT
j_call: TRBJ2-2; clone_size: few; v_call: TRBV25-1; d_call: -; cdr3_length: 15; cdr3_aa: CASSDTRVGTGELFF; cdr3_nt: TGTGCCAGCAGTGACACCCGAGTAGGCACCGGGGAGCTGTTTTTT
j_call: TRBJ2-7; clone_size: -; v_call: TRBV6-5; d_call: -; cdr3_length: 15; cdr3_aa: CASRPFWGQIYEQYF; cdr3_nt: TGTGCCAGCAGACCTTTTTGGGGGCAGATCTACGAGCAGTACTTC
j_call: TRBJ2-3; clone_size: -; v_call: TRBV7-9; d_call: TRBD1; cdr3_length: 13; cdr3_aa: CASSFQGADTQYF; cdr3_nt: TGTGCCAGCAGCTTCCAGGGGGCCGATACGCAGTATTTT
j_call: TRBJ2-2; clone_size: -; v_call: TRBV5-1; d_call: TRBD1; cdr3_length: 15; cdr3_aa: CASRSIQQGTGELFF; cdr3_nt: TGCGCCAGCCGATCGATTCAACAGGGGACCGGGGAGCTGTTTTTT
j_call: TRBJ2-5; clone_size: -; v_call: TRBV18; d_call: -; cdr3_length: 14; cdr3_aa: CASSLPGGEETQYF; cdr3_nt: TGTGCCAGCTCACTCCCCGGGGGCGAAGAGACCCAGTACTTC
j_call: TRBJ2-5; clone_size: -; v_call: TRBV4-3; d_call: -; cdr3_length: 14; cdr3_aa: CASSQVGNGETQYF; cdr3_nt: TGCGCCAGCAGCCAAGTGGGGAACGGGGAGACCCAGTACTTC
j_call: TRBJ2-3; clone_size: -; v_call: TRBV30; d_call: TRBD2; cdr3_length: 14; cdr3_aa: CAWSPHGRQSRQYF; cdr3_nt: TGTGCCTGGAGTCCCCACGGGAGGCAAAGTCGGCAGTATTTT
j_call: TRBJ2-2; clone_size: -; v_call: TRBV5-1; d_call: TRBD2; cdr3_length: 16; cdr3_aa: CASSFLAGVYTGELFF; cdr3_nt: TGCGCCAGCAGCTTTTTGGCGGGAGTCTACACCGGGGAGCTGTTTTTT
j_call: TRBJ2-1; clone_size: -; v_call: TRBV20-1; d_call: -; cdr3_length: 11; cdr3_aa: CSARWGIGQFF; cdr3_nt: TGCAGTGCTAGATGGGGGATAGGGCAGTTCTTC
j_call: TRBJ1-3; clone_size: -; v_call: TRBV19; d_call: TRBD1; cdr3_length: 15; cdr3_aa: CASSTDRVLLNTIYF; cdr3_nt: TGTGCCAGTAGTACGGACAGGGTCTTGTTGAACACCATATATTTT
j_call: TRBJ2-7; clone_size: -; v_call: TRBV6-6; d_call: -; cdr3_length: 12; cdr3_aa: CASGGNSYEQYF; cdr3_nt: TGTGCCAGTGGTGGAAACTCCTACGAGCAGTACTTC
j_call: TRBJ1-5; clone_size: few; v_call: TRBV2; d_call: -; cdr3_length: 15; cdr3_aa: CASSEALAVNQPQHF; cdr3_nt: TGTGCCAGCAGTGAAGCGTTGGCAGTCAATCAGCCCCAGCATTTT
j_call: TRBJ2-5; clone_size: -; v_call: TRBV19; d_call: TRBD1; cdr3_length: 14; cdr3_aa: CASSSDRGEETQYF; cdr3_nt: TGTGCCAGTAGTTCGGACAGGGGTGAAGAGACCCAGTACTTC
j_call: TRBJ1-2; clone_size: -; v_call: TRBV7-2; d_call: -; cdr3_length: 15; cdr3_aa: CASRSYFGAIYGYTF; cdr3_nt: TGTGCCAGCAGGTCTTATTTTGGAGCCATCTATGGCTACACCTTC
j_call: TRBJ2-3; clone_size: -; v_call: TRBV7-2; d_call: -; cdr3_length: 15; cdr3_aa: CASSPLSPWEDTQYF; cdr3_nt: TGTGCCAGCAGCCCTTTGTCCCCTTGGGAAGACACGCAGTATTTT
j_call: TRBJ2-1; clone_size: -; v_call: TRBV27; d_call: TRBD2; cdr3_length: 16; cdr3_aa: CASSPSGRPLYNEQFF; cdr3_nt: TGTGCCAGCAGCCCAAGCGGGAGGCCCCTCTACAATGAGCAGTTCTTC
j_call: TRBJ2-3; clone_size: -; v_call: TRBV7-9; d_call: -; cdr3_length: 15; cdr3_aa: CASSPTGGNEDTQYF; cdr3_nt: TGTGCCAGCAGCCCTACAGGAGGGAATGAAGATACGCAGTATTTT
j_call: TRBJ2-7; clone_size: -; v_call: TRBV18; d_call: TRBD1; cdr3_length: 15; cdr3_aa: CASSPAGGRTYEQYF; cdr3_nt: TGTGCCAGCTCACCCGCAGGGGGTAGGACGTACGAGCAGTACTTC
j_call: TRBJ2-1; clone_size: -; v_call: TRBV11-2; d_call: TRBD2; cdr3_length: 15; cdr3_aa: CASSSGLAVYNEQFF; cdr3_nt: TGTGCCAGCAGCTCGGGACTAGCCGTCTACAATGAGCAGTTCTTC
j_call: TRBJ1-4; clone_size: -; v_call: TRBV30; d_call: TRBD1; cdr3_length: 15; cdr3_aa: CAWRNPGTGREKLFF; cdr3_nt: TGTGCCTGGAGGAATCCCGGGACAGGACGAGAAAAACTGTTTTTT